The rows below give T cell receptor beta chains drawn from one sample of a study of blood T cell repertoires in COVID-19. Data came from immunoSEQ multiplex PCR; TCRdb stores just in-frame clones and leaves some out. The repertoire has some 85,000 clones, around 80% of them found once; the top ten carry 20%. Sequencing input: peripheral blood. The source of these receptors is an elderly woman with active or convalescent COVID-19. CDR3s include the opening cysteine and the closing phenylalanine or tryptophan.

v_call	j_call	cdr3_aa
TRBV15	TRBJ2-3	CATSSNRGQGPDTQYF
TRBV12-3/TRBV12-4	TRBJ2-7	CASSHSPGYEQYF
TRBV6-5	TRBJ2-1	CASRLAVNNEQFF
TRBV27	TRBJ1-4	CASSLRGRGLRWRGDEKLFF
TRBV6-5	TRBJ2-2	CASFQNTGELFF
TRBV5-1	TRBJ1-3	CASSRTGSGNTIYF
TRBV4-1	TRBJ1-3	CASSQVGKRYSGNTIYF
TRBV7-2	TRBJ1-2	CASGNRGPDYGYTF
TRBV2	TRBJ2-7	CASSATGGQNSYEQYF
TRBV2	TRBJ2-1	CASSELRGSYNEQFF
TRBV6-4	TRBJ2-1	CASSEGQGRNEQFF
TRBV28	TRBJ1-6	CASNLIGGGSPLHF
TRBV27	TRBJ1-1	CASSLKPSTRTEAFF
TRBV28	TRBJ2-3	CASSVAGSTDTQYF
TRBV29-1	TRBJ2-1	CSVGIGGGAILGEQFF
TRBV7-2	TRBJ1-2	CASSLGRGLKGYTF
TRBV7-2	TRBJ2-7	CASSRNRDSYEQYF
TRBV11-2	TRBJ1-6	CASSLAGTGNVKSPLHF
TRBV9	TRBJ1-1	CASSVTPDRGGGSEAFF
TRBV7-2	TRBJ2-7	CASGSSGVSSYEQYF
TRBV5-4	TRBJ1-4	CASSSSVAGKEKLFF
TRBV28	TRBJ2-2	CASSFKSNTGELFF
TRBV9	TRBJ2-2	CASSVRSGGAEGELFF
TRBV6-5	TRBJ1-3	CASRRQGRDTIYF
TRBV19	TRBJ1-1	CASSSSFDRGRTEAFF
TRBV6-2/TRBV6-3	TRBJ1-6	CASSYSMDSGGAADSPLHF
TRBV7-8	TRBJ2-5	CASSFLAGGEETQYF
TRBV11-1	TRBJ2-2	CASSLWQGATGELFF
TRBV15	TRBJ2-5	CATSPGQETQYF
TRBV7-2	TRBJ2-7	CASSPLAEGSYEQYF
TRBV30	TRBJ1-1	CAWTPGQQNTEAFF
TRBV6-5	TRBJ2-7	CASRLSSGGTDEQYF
TRBV11-3	TRBJ1-2	CASSLDRQGSGYTF
TRBV7-6	TRBJ1-2	CASSFGNRGAGYGYTF
TRBV6-2/TRBV6-3	TRBJ2-3	CASSKIAGGGTDTQYF
TRBV6-5	TRBJ1-2	CASSLLGGYGYTF
TRBV5-1	TRBJ1-4	CASSLGQGDFNEKLFF
TRBV4-3	TRBJ1-2	CASSQDVGINYGYTF
TRBV19	TRBJ1-1	CASRSQGSVNTEAFF
TRBV27	TRBJ1-5	CASSPRFRAAQHF
TRBV19	TRBJ1-1	CASSISLPNTEAFF
TRBV19	TRBJ1-2	CASSIEAGVGYTF
TRBV5-1	TRBJ2-7	CASTRGGLHEQYF
TRBV29-1	TRBJ2-1	CSVSSGGANSNEQFF
TRBV7-8	TRBJ2-5	CASSLGIGGAQETQYF
TRBV7-2	TRBJ1-1	CASSSTQGAWGTEAFF